The 15 T cell receptor beta chains reported below all come from one sample, sequenced in a study of blood T cells in healthy people across ages. Alongside a J-beta primer mix, a sample-barcoded 5' primer served in a second PCR lasting 7 to 11 cycles. MiXCR, applied by TCRdb to the 5' RACE reads, yields one record per CDR3 protein. The sample contains 780,000 or so distinct CDR3 sequences, about 55% of which appear only once. Sample: blood. Receptors were obtained from a man older than 75 in good health.

This CDR3 reads CASSGHVSDTQYF. The CDR3 nucleotides read TGTGCCAGCAGTGGACATGTTTCAGATACGCAGTATTTT. The rearrangement joins TRBV6-5 to TRBJ2-3; possible D gene TRBD1, 5 bases. V shed 5 bases and J shed 4 bases, with 10 bases lying between them. The length of the CDR3 is 13 residues. Germline V gene sequence: CDR1 MNHEY, CDR2 SVGAGI.

J is TRBJ2-5 and V is TRBV7-8; 10 nucleotides align to TRBD2. The CDR3 extends over 16 amino acids. Germline V gene data show CDR1 as SGHVS and CDR2 as FQNEAQ. With V trimmed by 4 bases and J by 2 bases, 7 bases remained unmatched. The CDR3 loop is CASSYPGTSAQETQYF. The CDR3 bases are TGTGCCAGCAGCTATCCCGGGACTAGCGCGCAAGAGACCCAGTACTTC.

This clonotype occurred a few times. The chain employs TRBV10-3 and TRBJ1-3, with unresolved D. With 4 bases removed from V and 2 bases from J, the gap between germline ends came to 0 bases. Germline V gene data show CDR1 as ENHRY and CDR2 as SYGVKD. The CDR3 has 11 amino acids. CDR3 sequence reads: CAISAGNTIYF. CDR3 nucleotides: TGTGCCATCAGTGCTGGAAACACCATATATTTT.

This clonotype was seen many times. The gene calls are TRBV20-1 and TRBJ2-1, with D unclear. CDR1 DFQATT and CDR2 SNEGSKA come from the germline V gene (reference sequence). The CDR3 has 12 amino acids. V lost 5 bases and J 6 bases, leaving 11 bases between the germline ends. The CDR3 bases are TGCAGTGCTGACGCGAGAACCAATGAGCAGTTCTTC. Amino acids: CSADARTNEQFF.

The chain recombines TRBV25-1 with TRBJ1-1, with TRBD1 as a possible D gene (5 bases). V was clipped by 4 bases and J by 5 bases, with 14 bases between them. Per germline, CDR1 MGHDK and CDR2 SYGVNS. The CDR3 contains 14 residues. In DNA, the CDR3 is TGTGCCAGCAGTGCTACAGGAAGTTATACTGAAGCTTTCTTT. Its translation: CASSATGSYTEAFF.

This clonotype was counted a single time. The chain carries TRBV9 and TRBJ1-5; perhaps TRBD1 as D (5 bases). CDR1 and CDR2 from the germline V gene are SGDLS and YYNGEE. CDR3 length equals 15 residues. The V end was cut by 3 bases, the J end by 4 bases, with 14 bases between. CDR3 bases: TGTGCCAGCAGCGCGCAATCGGGGCTGAATCAGCCCCAGCATTTT. Protein: CASSAQSGLNQPQHF.

This chain links TRBV7-2 with TRBJ2-5, with D perhaps TRBD1 or TRBD2 (5 bases each). This CDR3 contains 15 residues. The germline V gene has CDR1 SGHTA and CDR2 FQGNSA. Trimming pared 1 base from V and 13 bases from J, leaving 22 bases between. CDR3 loop: CASSLGGTAPNEVYF. Written as DNA, the CDR3 is TGTGCCAGCAGCTTAGGAGGGACGGCGCCCAATGAGGTGTACTTC.

This clonotype was picked up one time. V usage is TRBV28 and J usage is TRBJ1-5, with TRBD1 as a possible D gene (6 bases). Per germline, CDR1 MDHEN and CDR2 SYDVKM. V dropped 3 bases and J dropped 1 base, with 10 bases sitting between them. This CDR3 region has 15 residues. The CDR3 nucleotides read TGTGCCAGCAGTTTTTCAGGGGTGAGCAATCAGCCCCAGCATTTT. Translation: CASSFSGVSNQPQHF.

This clonotype was recorded a few times. J is TRBJ2-7 and V is TRBV18, with a possible D match to TRBD2 (6 bases). This CDR3 has 13 amino acids. In germline, CDR1 is KGHSH, CDR2 LQKENI. Trimming took 1 base from V and 5 from J, leaving 9 bases between them. The CDR3 protein is CASSPQGRNEQYF. CDR3 bases: TGTGCCAGCTCACCACAGGGGAGGAACGAGCAGTACTTC.

The V and J genes are TRBV11-1 and TRBJ2-3, with 7 nucleotides matching TRBD1. Germline loops: CDR1 SGHAT, CDR2 FQDESV (reference sequence). The CDR3 is made up of 14 amino acids. V gave up 5 bases and J gave up 14 bases; unmatched junction bases: 16. CDR3 residues: CASSLDRAHRYAYF. The CDR3 coding sequence is TGTGCCAGCAGCCTCGACAGGGCTCACAGATACGCGTATTTT.

This clonotype occurred a few times. This chain uses TRBV7-2 with TRBJ2-3, with 9 bases that match TRBD2. Germline V gene sequence: CDR1 SGHTA, CDR2 FQGNSA. J was trimmed by 4 bases and V by 1 base; bases with no gene match: 3. The CDR3 totals 15 residues. The DNA of the CDR3 is TGTGCCAGCAGCTTAGGCGGGAGGGCCGCAGATACGCAGTATTTT. Its translation is CASSLGGRAADTQYF.

The V call is TRBV12-3 or TRBV12-4, the J call TRBJ2-4; 7 bases fit TRBD1. The J call may be incorrect, as the DNA end agrees better with TRBJ2-7. The CDR3 covers 14 residues. The CDR3 DNA reads as TGTGCCAGCAGTATTTCCGGGACAGCCGACGAGCAGTACTTC. The encoded protein is CASSISGTADEQYF.

V is TRBV6-5 and J is TRBJ1-2; a possible D gene is TRBD1 (6 bases). This CDR3 spans 13 amino acids. Trimming took 4 bases from V and 8 from J, leaving 14 bases between them. Germline CDR1 is MNHEY and CDR2 is SVGAGI. CDR3 DNA sequence: TGTGCCAGCAGTTCCACGACAGGCAGCGGCTACACCTTC. This codes for CASSSTTGSGYTF.

This clonotype was detected only a few times. The chain links TRBV6-5 to TRBJ1-2; 10 bases fit TRBD1. This CDR3 comprises 12 residues. The trim removed 10 bases at V and 7 bases at J, leaving 6 bases unmatched. CDR1 MNHEY and CDR2 SVGAGI come from the germline V gene. The CDR3 nucleotides are TGTGCCACTCGACAGGGGGCGATTGGCTACACCTTC. It yields the protein CATRQGAIGYTF.

This chain links TRBV27 with TRBJ2-1; the match to TRBD2 covers 11 bases. This CDR3 is 18 amino acids long. CDR1 and CDR2 (germline): MNHEY, SMNVEV (reference sequence). V dropped 3 bases and J dropped 3; count of bases not matched to a gene: 10. In DNA form, the CDR3 reads TGTGCCAGCAGTTTCGGACTAGCGGGTCCCAGACACTACAATGAGCAGTTCTTC. The encoded protein is CASSFGLAGPRHYNEQFF.